This T cell receptor beta chain was documented in a study of T cell changes during pregnancy in multiple sclerosis. The protocol was immunoSEQ multiplex PCR, while the TCRdb copy is restricted to in-frame clones and leaves out a portion. The data contain about 77,000 clones, around nine tenths of them seen just once; the ten biggest clones take up 1.9%. Trimming at V came to 2 bases and at J to 4 bases, leaving 2 bases not matched to a gene. The CDR3 runs 15 residues. Germline V gives CDR1 SGHDT, CDR2 YYEEEE. Comments on this clone: Other DNA sequences of this sample code for an identical CDR3.

Sequencing used peripheral blood, obtained before pregnancy. V is TRBV5-6 and J is TRBJ2-2; the match to TRBD1 covers 10 bases. The sequence came from a female donor with multiple sclerosis, enrolled in a pregnancy study. The CDR3 here is CASSFGTGVTGELFF. CDR3 in DNA: TGTGCCAGCAGCTTCGGGACAGGGGTCACCGGGGAGCTGTTTTTT.